This T cell receptor beta chain was sequenced for a study of response to subunit inactivated influenza vaccine (dated by TCRdb to between 2018 and 2020). With respect to the entire study: The study used deep quantitative T cell receptor repertoire profiling to track responses to a trivalent subunit inactivated influenza vaccine. Overall study results and their limits: The authors proposed that each seasonal influenza vaccination may bring in only a limited number of new T cells.

According to the germline V gene (reference sequence), CDR1 reads LNHDA and CDR2 reads SQIVND. The junction carries 12 bases between V and J, which are trimmed by 4 bases and 2 bases respectively. The CDR3 holds 16 amino acids from the cysteine to the phenylalanine. Of all the DNA, just the CDR3 is kept, 48 bases in frame from base 1. Receptors were amplified or captured by RT-PCR. Sequencing used an Illumina HiSeq 2500. In TCRdb, the public reads were trimmed at Q25 with fastp and aligned with MiXCR, with productive beta chains retained. Rows with one shared CDR3 protein collapse into an entry with the most common genes and DNA. The sample has about 830,000 distinct CDR3 sequences on record, roughly 18% of them singletons. Approximately 11% of the sample comes from the top ten. With respect to this clonotype: It has no known antigen specificity. Per-base qualities were not stored, and no clone one base away is much larger.

This receptor was taken from a man aged 50 or older who received an inactivated influenza vaccine. Donor details come from another sample of the same person, matched by shared clones. The sample in question was PBMCs from blood, obtained 5 days after vaccination. This sequence uses TRBV19 and TRBJ2-6, and TRBD2 may be the D gene, going by 5 matching bases. At the DNA level, the sequence is TGTGCCAGTAGTACCGTCCCCGGGGCTGGGGCCAACGTCCTGACTTTC. Its coded protein is CASSTVPGAGANVLTF. Supplemented by the reference TRBV19 and TRBJ2-6 proteins around the CDR3, the complete variable domain is DGGITQSPKYLFRKEGQNVTLSCEQNLNHDAMYWYRQDPGQGLRLIYYSQIVNDFQKGDIAEGYSVSREKKESFPLTVTSAQKNPTAFYLCASSTVPGAGANVLTFGAGSRLTVL.